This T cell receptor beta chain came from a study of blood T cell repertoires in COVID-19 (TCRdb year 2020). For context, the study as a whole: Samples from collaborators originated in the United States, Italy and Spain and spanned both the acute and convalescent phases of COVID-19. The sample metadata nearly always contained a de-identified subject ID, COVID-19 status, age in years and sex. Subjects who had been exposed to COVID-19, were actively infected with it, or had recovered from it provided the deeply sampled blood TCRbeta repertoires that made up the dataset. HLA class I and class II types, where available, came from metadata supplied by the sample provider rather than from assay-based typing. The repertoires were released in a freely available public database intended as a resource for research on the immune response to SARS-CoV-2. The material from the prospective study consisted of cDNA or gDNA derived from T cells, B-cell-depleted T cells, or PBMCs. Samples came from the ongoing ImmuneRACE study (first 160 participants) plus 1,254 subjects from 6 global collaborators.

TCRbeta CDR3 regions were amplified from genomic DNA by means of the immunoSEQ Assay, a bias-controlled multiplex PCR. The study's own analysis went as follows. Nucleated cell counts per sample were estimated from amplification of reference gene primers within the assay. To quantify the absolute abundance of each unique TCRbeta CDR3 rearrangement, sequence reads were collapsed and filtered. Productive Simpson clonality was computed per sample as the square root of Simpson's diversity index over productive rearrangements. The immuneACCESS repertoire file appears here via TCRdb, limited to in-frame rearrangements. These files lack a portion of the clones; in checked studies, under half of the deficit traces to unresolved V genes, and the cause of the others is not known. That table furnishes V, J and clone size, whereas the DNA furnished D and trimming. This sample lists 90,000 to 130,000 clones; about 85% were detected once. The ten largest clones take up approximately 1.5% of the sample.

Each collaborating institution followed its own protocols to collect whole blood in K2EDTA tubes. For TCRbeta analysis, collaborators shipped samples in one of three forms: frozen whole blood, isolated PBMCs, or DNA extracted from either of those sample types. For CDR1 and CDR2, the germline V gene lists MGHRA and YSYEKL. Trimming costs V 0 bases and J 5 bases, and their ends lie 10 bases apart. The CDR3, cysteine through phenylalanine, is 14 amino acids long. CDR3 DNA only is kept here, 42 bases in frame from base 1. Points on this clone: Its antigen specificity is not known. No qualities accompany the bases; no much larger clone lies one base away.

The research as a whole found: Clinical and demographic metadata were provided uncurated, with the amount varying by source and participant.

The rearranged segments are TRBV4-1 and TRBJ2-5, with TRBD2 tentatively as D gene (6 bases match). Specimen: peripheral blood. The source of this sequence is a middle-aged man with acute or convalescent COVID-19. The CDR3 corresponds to CASSQDGRGETQYF. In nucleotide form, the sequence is TGCGCCAGCAGCCAAGATGGCCGGGGGGAGACCCAGTACTTC.